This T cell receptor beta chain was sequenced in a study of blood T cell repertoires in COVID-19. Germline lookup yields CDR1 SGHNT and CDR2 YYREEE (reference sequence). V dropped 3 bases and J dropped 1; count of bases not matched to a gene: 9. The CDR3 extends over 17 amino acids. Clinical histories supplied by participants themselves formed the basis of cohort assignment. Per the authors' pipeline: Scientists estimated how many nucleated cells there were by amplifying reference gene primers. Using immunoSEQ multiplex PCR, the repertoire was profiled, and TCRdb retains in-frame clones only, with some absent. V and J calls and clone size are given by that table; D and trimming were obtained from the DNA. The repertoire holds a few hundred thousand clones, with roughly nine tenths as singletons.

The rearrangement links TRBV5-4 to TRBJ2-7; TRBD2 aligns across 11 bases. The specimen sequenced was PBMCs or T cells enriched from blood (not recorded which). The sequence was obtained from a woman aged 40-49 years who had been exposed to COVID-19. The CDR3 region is CASSCLSGRDRSYEQYF. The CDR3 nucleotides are TGTGCCAGCAGCTGTCTTAGCGGGAGGGATCGGTCCTACGAGCAGTACTTC.